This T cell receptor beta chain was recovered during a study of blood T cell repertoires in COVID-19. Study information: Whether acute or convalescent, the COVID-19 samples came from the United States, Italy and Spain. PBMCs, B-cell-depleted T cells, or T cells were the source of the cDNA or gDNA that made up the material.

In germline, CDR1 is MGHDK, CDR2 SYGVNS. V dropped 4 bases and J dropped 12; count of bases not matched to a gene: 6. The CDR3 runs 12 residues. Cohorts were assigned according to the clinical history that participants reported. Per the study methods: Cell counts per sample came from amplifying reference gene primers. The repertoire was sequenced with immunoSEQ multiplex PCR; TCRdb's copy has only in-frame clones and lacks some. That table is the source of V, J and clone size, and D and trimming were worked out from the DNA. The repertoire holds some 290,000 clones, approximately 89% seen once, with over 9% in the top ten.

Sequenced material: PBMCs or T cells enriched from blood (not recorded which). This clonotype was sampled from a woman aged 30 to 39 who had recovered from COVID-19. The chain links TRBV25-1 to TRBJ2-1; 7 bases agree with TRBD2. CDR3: CASSGTAGPQFF. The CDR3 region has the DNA TGTGCCAGCAGTGGCACAGCGGGACCGCAGTTCTTC.